These T cell receptor beta chains were read from a single sample in a study of blood T cells in healthy people across ages. TCRdb redid the calling of the 5' RACE reads with MiXCR, one entry per CDR3 protein. This sample has fewer than 2,000,000 distinct CDR3 sequences; around 42% occur once, and the top ten carry more than 20%. The specimen sequenced was blood. The receptor source for this set is a human donor in good health. CDR3s include the opening cysteine and the closing phenylalanine or tryptophan. The D gene is left open where the match is weak. A clone size is listed for some rows: how often the clone was seen (once, few, many), or a class if it is expanded.

TRBD2,few,TRBV20-1,TRBJ2-1,CSASAYGGVNEQFF,TGCAGTGCTAGTGCTTACGGGGGGGTGAATGAGCAGTTCTTC
-,-,TRBV20-1,TRBJ1-5,CSATYRRDQPQHF,TGCAGTGCTACGTACAGGAGAGATCAGCCCCAGCATTTT
-,few,TRBV7-3,TRBJ2-5,CASSLMVRPQETQYF,TGTGCCAGCAGCTTAATGGTCCGCCCCCAAGAGACCCAGTACTTC
TRBD1,few,TRBV6-5,TRBJ1-2,CASSYSGPGQGRGYTF,TGTGCCAGCAGTTACTCGGGGCCCGGACAGGGTCGAGGCTACACCTTC
TRBD1,-,TRBV5-1,TRBJ1-2,CASSYDGGQSYGYTF,TGCGCCAGCAGCTACGACGGGGGACAGTCTTATGGCTACACCTTC
-,-,TRBV7-9,TRBJ1-2,CASTVGGSFGILYGYTF,TGTGCCAGCACCGTCGGGGGCAGTTTTGGTATTCTATATGGCTACACCTTC
-,-,TRBV4-1,TRBJ1-6,CASSQVRQSNSPLHF,TGCGCCAGCAGCCAAGTTCGGCAGAGTAATTCACCCCTCCACTTT
TRBD1,few,TRBV2,TRBJ2-5,CASSNPGQGGETQYF,TGTGCCAGCAGTAACCCGGGACAGGGAGGAGAGACCCAGTACTTC
TRBD2,-,TRBV10-3,TRBJ2-1,CAISDYSGKYNEQFF,TGTGCCATCAGTGACTACAGCGGGAAGTACAATGAGCAGTTCTTC
-,-,TRBV11-2,TRBJ2-4,CASSTMGGRVWVRNIQYF,TGTGCCAGCAGCACCATGGGGGGTAGGGTTTGGGTGCGAAACATTCAGTACTTC
-,-,TRBV12-3/TRBV12-4,TRBJ2-3,CASSLAGGASTDTQYF,TGTGCCAGCAGTTTAGCGGGGGGCGCGAGCACAGATACGCAGTATTTT
TRBD1,-,TRBV4-3,TRBJ2-6,CASSQDAGTGSSGANVPTF,TGCGCCAGCAGCCAAGATGCCGGGACAGGTAGCTCTGGGGCCAACGTCCCGACTTTC
-,once,TRBV5-1,TRBJ1-1,CASSLWGSGNIEAFF,TGCGCCAGCAGCTTGTGGGGATCAGGGAACATTGAAGCTTTCTTT
-,few,TRBV7-3,TRBJ2-3,CATGEPFTDTQYF,TGTGCCACAGGGGAACCTTTCACAGATACGCAGTATTTT
-,-,TRBV4-1,TRBJ1-1,CASSQDMQMNTEAFF,TGCGCCAGCAGCCAAGATATGCAGATGAACACTGAAGCTTTCTTT
-,-,TRBV5-1,TRBJ2-7,CASSEQGEDEQYF,TGCGCCAGCAGTGAGCAGGGGGAGGACGAGCAGTACTTC
TRBD2,few,TRBV5-1,TRBJ2-1,CASSSRTSGGPDEQFF,TGCGCCAGCAGCTCTCGGACTAGCGGGGGGCCAGATGAGCAGTTCTTC
-,-,TRBV29-1,TRBJ2-5,CSVEDLRDKYF,TGCAGCGTTGAAGATCTTCGGGACAAGTACTTC
-,-,TRBV9,TRBJ2-5,CASSVEVGAQETQYF,TGTGCCAGCAGCGTAGAAGTAGGAGCGCAAGAGACCCAGTACTTC
-,-,TRBV9,TRBJ2-1,CASSAPHEGFLGDEQFF,TGTGCCAGCAGCGCCCCACATGAGGGGTTCCTAGGGGATGAGCAGTTCTTC
-,few,TRBV7-2,TRBJ1-2,CASSSDVWGIGYGYTF,TGTGCCAGCAGCTCGGATGTATGGGGAATCGGCTATGGCTACACCTTC
-,-,TRBV6-1,TRBJ2-3,CASSEALRGGSDTQYF,TGTGCCAGCAGTGAAGCTTTGAGGGGGGGCTCAGATACGCAGTATTTT
-,-,TRBV5-1,TRBJ2-1,CASSLDGRANYNEQFF,TGCGCCAGCAGCTTGGATGGCAGGGCCAACTACAATGAGCAGTTCTTC
TRBD2,-,TRBV2,TRBJ2-1,CASSGLAGQAMIYNEQFF,TGTGCCAGCAGTGGACTAGCGGGGCAGGCAATGATTTACAACGAGCAGTTCTTC
-,-,TRBV29-1,TRBJ1-4,CSGVRGGNEKLFF,TGCAGCGGTGTGAGGGGAGGGAATGAAAAACTGTTTTTT
TRBD2,few,TRBV20-1,TRBJ2-5,CSAPDGGTSGTEAQYF,TGCAGTGCCCCGGACGGGGGGACTAGCGGGACGGAGGCCCAGTACTTC
-,-,TRBV13,TRBJ2-7,CAGSLGPGQLYEQYF,TGTGCCGGCAGCTTAGGTCCCGGGCAACTCTACGAGCAGTACTTC
-,-,TRBV7-8,TRBJ2-5,CASSTDSRVGETQYF,TGTGCCAGCAGCACGGACTCCAGGGTAGGGGAGACCCAGTACTTC
TRBD1,-,TRBV12-3/TRBV12-4,TRBJ2-7,CASSSSWGQDYEQYF,TGTGCCAGCAGCTCGTCCTGGGGACAGGACTACGAGCAGTACTTC
-,-,TRBV10-3,TRBJ2-5,CAISESWVGSQETQYF,TGTGCCATCAGTGAGTCGTGGGTTGGCAGCCAAGAGACCCAGTACTTC
TRBD2,few,TRBV29-1,TRBJ2-7,CSVLRGDHEQYF,TGCAGCGTTCTTCGGGGGGACCACGAGCAGTACTTC
TRBD1,few,TRBV4-3,TRBJ2-7,CASSQVDRGHEQYF,TGCGCCAGCAGCCAAGTGGACAGGGGCCACGAGCAGTACTTC
TRBD2,-,TRBV20-1,TRBJ2-3,CSARDSGGARADTQYF,TGCAGTGCTAGAGACAGCGGGGGGGCCAGAGCAGATACGCAGTATTTT
-,-,TRBV9,TRBJ2-7,CASSLSYTTEQYF,TGTGCCAGCAGTCTCTCTTACACGACCGAGCAGTACTTC
-,-,TRBV28,TRBJ1-5,CASKVLNQPQHF,TGTGCCAGCAAGGTCCTCAATCAGCCCCAGCATTTT
TRBD1,-,TRBV18,TRBJ2-7,CASSGQANSYEQYF,TGTGCCAGCTCAGGACAGGCCAACTCCTACGAGCAGTACTTC
-,-,TRBV6-2/TRBV6-3,TRBJ2-3,CASGTYADTQYF,TGTGCCAGCGGGACTTACGCTGATACGCAGTATTTT
TRBD2,-,TRBV5-1,TRBJ2-1,CASSQRRAGGENEQFF,TGCGCCAGCAGCCAGCGACGAGCGGGGGGCGAAAATGAGCAGTTCTTC
-,many,TRBV14,TRBJ2-3,CASSQAEYTQYF,TGTGCCAGCAGCCAAGCCGAATATACGCAGTATTTT